The entry that follows covers one TCR beta chain sequence. This receptor's antigen is unknown. The sample holds no much larger clone one base away, and base qualities are not on file. From the germline V gene, CDR1 is SGHDN and CDR2 is FVKESK. The CDR3 has 15 amino acids, counting the end cysteine and phenylalanine. Of the read, only the CDR3 DNA is kept; its 45 bases are in frame from base 1. Trimming accounts for 4 bases at V and 5 bases at J, while the number of junction bases matched to no gene is 9. Libraries were made using 5' RACE. Sequencer: Illumina HiSeq 2000. Template switching introduced a universal primer binding site; the final cDNA contained a unique molecular identifier, enabling accurate counting of TCR cDNA molecules. First-strand cDNA for TCR alpha and beta chains was synthesized from specific primers in the conserved constant-segment region. To control for contamination, every cDNA library was double barcoded, receiving both a SMART-Mk sample barcode and Illumina barcodes. TruSeq adapter sequences, together with Illumina sample barcodes, were added in two successive PCR steps. The Illumina HiSeq platform was used with custom primers to sequence TCR alpha and beta cDNA libraries. For the original study's pipeline: MiGEC processed the raw reads to extract unique molecular identifiers, while MiXCR was used to determine the CDR3 positions. For each individual, recombination models were inferred using an EM algorithm with the repgenHMM and IGoR tools. Shared clonotypes were analyzed with the tcR package in R, and sharing was normalized by the product of cloneset sizes. Out-of-frame nonproductive sequences were analyzed to study raw recombination free of thymic and clonal selection effects. Using fastp trimming at Q25 and MiXCR clonotype assembly, TCRdb reanalyzed the public sequencing data and kept in-frame beta chains. One record per CDR3 amino acid sequence lists the most common genes and DNA. These V and J calls rely on TCRdb rather than the paper's analysis. The sample yields roughly 250,000 distinct CDR3 sequences; over 11% were counted once. The top ten hold 8.8% of the sample.

This sample stems from a study of identical twins (dated by TCRdb to the mid-2010s). About the study as a whole: To test whether fetal clonotypes persist, the study used deep sequencing on TCR alpha and beta repertoires from monozygotic twins, unrelated adults of various ages, and cord blood. Replicate twin experiments were performed at different times using different library preparation protocols to rule out contamination. The research as a whole found: Because the same donors could not be followed over many years, the conclusions relied on cross-sectional statistical analysis. In monozygotic twins, out-of-frame TCR alpha sharing was systematically underestimated by recombination models, although the models agreed with sharing between unrelated individuals. Abundant cord blood beta clonotypes had fewer insertions, young adult naive repertoires showed a similar but weaker trend, and memory repertoires showed no such trend. The excess sharing between twins in beta out-of-frame sequences was weaker because fewer shared sequences reduced the signal-to-noise ratio. Invariant T cells such as MAIT and iNKT could partly confound zero-insertion analyses, although diverse VJ usage argued against such confounding for most clonotypes. Out-of-frame TCR alpha sequences shared between twins showed an excess of low generation-probability sequences compared with coincidental sharing between unrelated individuals.

Every donor was a healthy Caucasian. Using Miltenyi CD45RO+ enrichment and human naive T-cell isolation kits, memory (CD45RO+) and naive T cells were isolated from PBMC. The clonotype originates from a woman aged 18-30 years in good health. What was sequenced was memory (CD45RO+) T cells sorted from blood. The sample's cell subset or site, from its label and the paper: CD45RO+ enriched T cells. The sequence links TRBV14 to TRBJ2-5; the central 8 bases match TRBD1. The DNA reads as follows: TGTGCCAGCAGCCGAGGGACAGGTTCTTGGGAGACCCAGTACTTC. The translation is CASSRGTGSWETQYF.